The TCR beta chain under discussion was sequenced for a study of blood T cell repertoires in COVID-19. Study summary: Acute and convalescent COVID-19 samples came from the United States, Italy and Spain.

Germline V gives CDR1 SGHKS, CDR2 YYEKEE (reference sequence). V lost 4 bases to trimming and J lost 3 bases, with 5 bases between them. The CDR3 spans 11 residues. Under the authors' procedure: Nucleated cell number was recorded as an estimate derived from reference gene primer amplification. Measured with immunoSEQ multiplex PCR; TCRdb has only the in-frame clones, and not every one. The DNA was the basis for D and trimming; V, J and clone size are from that table. The sample lists approximately 76,000 clones; 86% were seen once. This receptor was obtained from an older woman with acute or convalescent COVID-19. V usage is TRBV5-5 and J usage is TRBJ2-7; D is ambiguous. Sequenced: peripheral blood. Here the CDR3 DNA reads TGTGCCAGCAGCATAAACTACGAGCAGTACTTC. This translates into CASSINYEQYF.